What follows are 27 T cell receptor beta chains derived from one specimen sequenced in a study of cytomegalovirus exposure and HLA in healthy donors. PCR employed 60 Vbeta and 13 Jbeta primers. Profiled with immunoSEQ multiplex PCR; TCRdb holds only in-frame clones, not every one. The repertoire shows about 140,000 clones; the top ten hold 0.96%. Material: PBMCs. Source of these receptors: a male donor in good health and CMV-seronegative.

The chain employs TRBV5-1 and TRBJ2-7, with a tentative D call TRBD2 (6 bases). The CDR3 runs 12 residues. The germline gives CDR1 SGHRS, CDR2 YFSETQ. V shed 4 bases and J shed 3 bases, with 8 bases lying between them. The CDR3 DNA reads as TGCGCCAGCAGCCGCGGGATCTACGAGCAGTACTTC. Translation: CASSRGIYEQYF.

This rearrangement joins TRBV6-5 to TRBJ1-2; D is perhaps TRBD1 (5 bases). From germline, CDR1 is MNHEY and CDR2 SVGAGI. The CDR3 runs 14 residues. V was pared by 7 bases and J by 3 bases, with 15 bases between. CDR3 amino acids: CASTNGQGDYGYTF. In DNA, the CDR3 is TGTGCCAGCACCAACGGGCAGGGCGACTATGGCTACACCTTC.

On this clone: The sample carries other DNA sequences with the same CDR3. The chain carries TRBV7-2 and TRBJ1-2; D uncertain. This CDR3 spans 14 amino acids. Per germline, CDR1 SGHTA and CDR2 FQGNSA. V was shortened by 5 bases and J by 4 bases, with 14 bases between the two germline ends. The DNA for the CDR3 is TGTGCCAGCAGCCCCCGACAAGCGGCCTATGGCTACACCTTC. It specifies CASSPRQAAYGYTF.

About this clone itself: An end of the junction differs from the germline gene, which may be a read error. This chain connects TRBV7-7 to TRBJ2-5, with a possible D match to TRBD1 (5 bases). Per the germline V gene, CDR1 is SSHAT and CDR2 is FNYEAQ (reference sequence). There are 16 residues in the CDR3. The CDR3 here is CASSREGPGSAETQYF. The CDR3 nucleotides read TGTGCTAGCAGCCGCGAAGGGCCAGGGTCTGCGGAGACCCAGTACTTC.

The DNA for the CDR3 is TGTGCCAGCGGGTCGGAGGAGACCCAGTACTTC. It translates to CASGSEETQYF. This rearrangement joins TRBV5-4 to TRBJ2-5; no reliable D call. The V and J ends lost 7 bases and 5 bases respectively, with 9 bases between them. Germline CDR1 reads SGHNT; CDR2 reads YYREEE (reference sequence). CDR3 length: 11 residues. Filled out from reference TRBV5-4 and TRBJ2-5, the complete variable domain reads ETGVTQSPTHLIKTRGQQVTLRCSSQSGHNTVSWYQQALGQGPQFIFQYYREEENGRGNFPPRFSGLQFPNYSSELNVNALELDDSALYLCASGSEETQYFGPGTRLLVL.

CDR3 nucleotide sequence: TGTGCCAGCAGCCTATTCCCGGGATCTGGCCCCGAGCAGTACTTC. Residues: CASSLFPGSGPEQYF. This chain joins TRBV27 and TRBJ2-7; possible D gene TRBD2, 5 bases. The CDR3 runs 15 residues. Trimming removed 6 bases at V and 6 bases at J, with 21 bases between. Germline V lookup: CDR1 MNHEY, CDR2 SMNVEV (reference sequence).

The chain combines TRBV5-1 with TRBJ2-7; D may be TRBD1 (6 bases). The CDR3 runs to 14 residues. Germline-derived CDR1 and CDR2 are SGHRS and YFSETQ. V lost 2 bases and J lost 0, with 9 bases in between. The CDR3 region is CASSFAQGSYEQYF. The DNA of the CDR3 is TGCGCCAGCAGCTTTGCACAGGGCTCCTACGAGCAGTACTTC.

This sequence joins TRBV12-5 and TRBJ2-7; no clear D gene. Trimming left V 1 base short and J 1 base short, with 2 bases between. This CDR3 comprises 12 residues. Germline V lookup: CDR1 LGHNT, CDR2 FRNRAP. The chain's CDR3 is CASGLASYEQYF. The CDR3, as DNA: TGTGCTAGTGGTTTGGCGTCCTACGAGCAGTACTTC.

The V call is TRBV6-5, the J call TRBJ2-7, with 12 bases matching TRBD1. With V trimmed by 10 bases and J by 7 bases, 5 bases remained unmatched. Germline CDR1 MNHEY, CDR2 SVGAGI. The CDR3 runs to 12 residues. The CDR3 nucleotides are TGTGCCACGCGGGACAGGGGGCGTGAGCAGTACTTC. Translation gives CATRDRGREQYF.

The V call is TRBV5-4, the J call TRBJ1-1, with D tentatively TRBD1 (5 bases). Trimming removed 4 bases from V and 3 bases from J, with 16 bases in between. CDR1 and CDR2 (germline): SGHNT, YYREEE (reference sequence). The CDR3 has 15 amino acids. This CDR3 is CASSAPDRLHTEAFF. CDR3 in DNA: TGTGCCAGCAGCGCGCCTGACAGACTCCACACTGAAGCTTTCTTT.

V gene TRBV30 combines with J gene TRBJ2-5, with 9 bases fitting TRBD1. The germline V gene has CDR1 GTSNPN and CDR2 SVGIG (reference sequence). J was trimmed by 2 bases and V by 1 base; bases with no gene match: 8. This CDR3 region has 16 residues. CDR3 in DNA: TGTGCCTGGAGTGAATTCCACAGGGGGCTGCAAGAGACCCAGTACTTC. It is translated as CAWSEFHRGLQETQYF.

The V and J genes are TRBV30 and TRBJ2-2, with 12 bases lining up with TRBD1. V lost 4 bases to trimming and J lost 1 base; unmatched junction nucleotides: 7. There are 17 residues in the CDR3. Germline V gives CDR1 GTSNPN, CDR2 SVGIG (reference sequence). CDR3 nucleotides: TGTGCCTGGATTCCGGGACAGGGGGCCTTGAACACCGGGGAGCTGTTTTTT. Amino acids: CAWIPGQGALNTGELFF.

The chain combines TRBV7-8 with TRBJ2-3; weak D call: TRBD2 (6 bases). CDR3 size: 14 residues. The germline V gene has CDR1 SGHVS and CDR2 FQNEAQ. The V gene lost 4 bases and the J gene lost 3 bases, with 11 bases spanning the gap. The chain's CDR3 is CASSSRERTDTQYF. The CDR3 DNA is TGTGCCAGCAGCTCACGGGAGAGGACAGATACGCAGTATTTT.

For this clone: The sample holds other DNA sequences that translate to the same CDR3. This sequence joins TRBV9 and TRBJ2-1, with 8 bases identical to TRBD1. Germline V CDR1 and CDR2: SGDLS, YYNGEE. The CDR3 totals 15 residues. V dropped 2 bases and J dropped 1; count of bases not matched to a gene: 2. CDR3 region: CASSVTGGSYNEQFF. DNA of the CDR3: TGTGCCAGCAGCGTCACAGGGGGGTCCTACAATGAGCAGTTCTTC.

The chain employs TRBV25-1 and TRBJ1-1; D is unresolved. Trimming removed 4 bases at V and 1 base at J, with 10 bases between. The V gene's germline CDR1 is MGHDK and CDR2 SYGVNS. CDR3 length equals 14 residues. The CDR3 reads CASSGGNSNTEAFF. In nucleotides, the CDR3 is TGTGCCAGCAGTGGAGGGAACTCGAACACTGAAGCTTTCTTT.

This CDR3 is CASSRTGDEQYF. The CDR3 bases are TGTGCCAGCAGCAGGACAGGGGACGAGCAGTACTTC. The chain couples TRBV7-9 to TRBJ2-7, with 9 bases aligning to TRBD1. The CDR3 is made up of 12 amino acids. From germline, CDR1 is SEHNR and CDR2 FQNEAQ (reference sequence). V dropped 5 bases and J dropped 5; count of bases not matched to a gene: 1. Combining the CDR3 with reference TRBV7-9 and TRBJ2-7 gives the whole variable domain DTGVSQNPRHKITKRGQNVTFRCDPISEHNRLYWYRQTLGQGPEFLTYFQNEAQLEKSRLLSDRFSAERPKGSFSTLEIQRTEQGDSAMYLCASSRTGDEQYFGPGTRLTVT.

The chain has TRBV5-1 and TRBJ1-4, with D perhaps TRBD1 (5 bases). CDR3 length: 14 residues. The ends were cut back, 5 bases at V and 5 bases at J, with 13 bases in the middle. CDR1 is SGHRS and CDR2 is YFSETQ in the germline V gene. CDR3 residues: CASRVGDKNEKLFF. CDR3 bases: TGCGCCAGCAGGGTAGGGGATAAAAATGAAAAACTGTTTTTT.

This chain links TRBV30 with TRBJ1-4; TRBD1 is a possible D gene (5 bases). V gave up 8 bases and J gave up 0 bases, with 16 bases separating them. The CDR3 spans 15 residues. CDR1 and CDR2 from the germline V gene are GTSNPN and SVGIG (reference sequence). CDR3 amino acids: CAVKQEIATNEKLFF. CDR3 bases: TGTGCCGTGAAACAGGAAATTGCAACTAATGAAAAACTGTTTTTT.

The chain has TRBV5-1 and TRBJ2-7, with 11 positions matching TRBD2. The CDR3 covers 16 residues. Germline V lookup: CDR1 SGHRS, CDR2 YFSETQ. V was clipped by 0 bases and J by 5 bases; unmatched bases: 7. The CDR3: CASSLAKLAGEDEQYF. DNA for the CDR3: TGCGCCAGCAGCTTGGCCAAACTAGCGGGAGAGGACGAGCAGTACTTC.

The gene calls are TRBV18 and TRBJ1-6; D is perhaps TRBD1 (5 bases). V shed 4 bases and J shed 8 bases, with 12 bases lying between them. CDR3 size: 14 residues. Germline assignment: CDR1 KGHSH and CDR2 LQKENI. The CDR3 spells CASSLRQKDSPLHF. The CDR3 coding sequence is TGTGCCAGCTCACTACGACAGAAAGATTCACCCCTCCACTTT.

This CDR3 is CASSVRGANQPQHF. Written as DNA, the CDR3 is TGTGCCAGCAGCGTCAGGGGGGCCAATCAGCCCCAGCATTTT. The V and J genes are TRBV6-1 and TRBJ1-5, with 7 bases aligning to TRBD1. Trimming at V came to 6 bases and at J to 3 bases, leaving 5 bases not matched to a gene. The CDR3 loop spans 14 amino acids. The V gene's germline CDR1 is MNHNS and CDR2 SASEGT.

V gene TRBV30 combines with J gene TRBJ1-1; D is possibly TRBD1 (6 bases). The length of the CDR3 is 12 residues. CDR1 and CDR2 from the germline V gene are GTSNPN and SVGIG (reference sequence). V lost 5 bases to trimming and J lost 2 bases, with 9 bases between them. CDR3 bases: TGTGCCTGGTCCGGGACAAACACTGAAGCTTTCTTT. Translated: CAWSGTNTEAFF. Based on the CDR3 plus reference TRBV30 and TRBJ1-1, the full variable domain is SQTIHQWPATLVQPVGSPLSLECTVEGTSNPNLYWYRQAAGRGLQLLFYSVGIGQISSEVPQNLSASRPQDRQFILSSKKLLLSDSGFYLCAWSGTNTEAFFGQGTRLTVV.

V gene TRBV9 combines with J gene TRBJ2-1, with TRBD2 identical over 12 bases. Germline V gene sequence: CDR1 SGDLS, CDR2 YYNGEE. The CDR3 is 17 amino acids. V lost 3 bases, J lost 0 bases, and 4 bases stayed unmatched. The CDR3 reads CASSGGLAGLSYNEQFF. In DNA, the CDR3 is TGTGCCAGCAGCGGAGGACTAGCGGGGCTCTCCTACAATGAGCAGTTCTTC.

The chain has TRBV5-1 and TRBJ1-1; 8 nucleotides match TRBD1. CDR1 and CDR2 from the germline V gene are SGHRS and YFSETQ. Unmatched junction bases numbered 9, after V lost 4 bases and J lost 13 bases. This CDR3 is built from 12 residues. In nucleotides, the CDR3 is TGCGCCAGCAGCCCCGACAGGGGAAATTTTTTCTTT. Encoded protein: CASSPDRGNFFF. Variable domain in full (rest from reference TRBV5-1 and TRBJ1-1): KAGVTQTPRYLIKTRGQQVTLSCSPISGHRSVSWYQQTPGQGLQFLFEYFSETQRNKGNFPGRFSGRQFSNSRSEMNVSTLELGDSALYLCASSPDRGNFFFGQGTRLTVV.

The chain is built from TRBV10-1 and TRBJ2-2; 8 bases map to TRBD1. Trimming at V came to 5 bases and at J to 7 bases, leaving 9 bases not matched to a gene. CDR1 WNHNN and CDR2 SYGVQD come from the germline V gene (reference sequence). The CDR3 consists of 15 residues. Here the CDR3 reads CASSTGTGNRGELFF. The CDR3 region has the DNA TGCGCCAGCAGTACCGGGACAGGTAACCGCGGGGAGCTGTTTTTT.

The chain joins TRBV20-1 to TRBJ2-7, with D possibly TRBD2 on 6 matching bases. The V and J ends lost 1 base and 12 bases respectively, with 10 bases between them. This CDR3 contains 10 residues. CDR1 and CDR2 (germline): DFQATT, SNEGSKA (reference sequence). The CDR3 DNA sequence: TGCAGTGCTAGAGTGGAGCGGGCGTACTTC. Translating gives CSARVERAYF.

The chain recombines TRBV7-8 with TRBJ2-2, with unresolved D. The V end was cut by 0 bases, the J end by 4 bases, with 6 bases between. CDR3 length: 14 residues. The germline CDR1 and CDR2 sequences are SGHVS and FQNEAQ. The CDR3 loop reads CASSLAAFTGELFF. The CDR3 nucleotides read TGTGCCAGCAGCTTAGCGGCCTTCACCGGGGAGCTGTTTTTT.